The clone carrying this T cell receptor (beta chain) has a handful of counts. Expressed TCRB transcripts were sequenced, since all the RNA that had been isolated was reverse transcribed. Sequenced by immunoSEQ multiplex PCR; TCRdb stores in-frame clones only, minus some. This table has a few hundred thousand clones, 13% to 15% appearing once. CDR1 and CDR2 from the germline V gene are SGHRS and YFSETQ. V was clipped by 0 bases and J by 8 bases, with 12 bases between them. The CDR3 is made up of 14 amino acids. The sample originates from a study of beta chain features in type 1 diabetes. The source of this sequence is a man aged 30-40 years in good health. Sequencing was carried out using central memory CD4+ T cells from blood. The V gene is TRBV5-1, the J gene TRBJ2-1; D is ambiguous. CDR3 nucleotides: TGCGCCAGCAGCTTGGCAGCCAAATTGGATGAGCAGTTCTTC. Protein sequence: CASSLAAKLDEQFF.